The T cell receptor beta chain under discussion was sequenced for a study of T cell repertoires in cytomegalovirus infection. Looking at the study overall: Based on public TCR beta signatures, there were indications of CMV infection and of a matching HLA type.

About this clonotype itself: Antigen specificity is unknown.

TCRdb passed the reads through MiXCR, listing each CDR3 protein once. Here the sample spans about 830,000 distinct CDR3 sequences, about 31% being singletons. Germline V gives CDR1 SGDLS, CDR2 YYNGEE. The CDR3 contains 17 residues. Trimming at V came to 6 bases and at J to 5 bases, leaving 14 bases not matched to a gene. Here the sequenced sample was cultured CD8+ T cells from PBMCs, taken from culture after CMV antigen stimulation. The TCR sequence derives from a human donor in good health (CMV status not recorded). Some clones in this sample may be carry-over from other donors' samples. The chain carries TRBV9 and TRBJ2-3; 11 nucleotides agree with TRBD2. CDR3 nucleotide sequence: TGTGCCAGCAACCGCCCAATAGCGGGGGGGCGGGTAGATACGCAGTATTTT. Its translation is CASNRPIAGGRVDTQYF.